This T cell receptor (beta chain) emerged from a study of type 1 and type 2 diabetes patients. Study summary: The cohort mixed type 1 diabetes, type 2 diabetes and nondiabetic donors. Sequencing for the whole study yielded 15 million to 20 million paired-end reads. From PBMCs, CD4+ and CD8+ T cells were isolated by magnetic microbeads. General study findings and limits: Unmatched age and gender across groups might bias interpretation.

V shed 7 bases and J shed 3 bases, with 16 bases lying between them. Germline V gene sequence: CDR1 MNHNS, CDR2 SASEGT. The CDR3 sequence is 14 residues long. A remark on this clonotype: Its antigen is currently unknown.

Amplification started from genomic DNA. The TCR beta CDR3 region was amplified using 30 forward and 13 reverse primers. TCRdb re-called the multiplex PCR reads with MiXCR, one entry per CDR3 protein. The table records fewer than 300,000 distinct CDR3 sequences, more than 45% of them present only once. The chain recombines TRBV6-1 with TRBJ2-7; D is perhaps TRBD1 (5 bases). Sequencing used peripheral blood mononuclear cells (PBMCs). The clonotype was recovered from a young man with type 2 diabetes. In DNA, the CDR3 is TGTGCCAGCACCCGCCCGGACATTCGCTACGAGCAGTACTTC. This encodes CASTRPDIRYEQYF.